These 29 T cell receptor beta chains were sequenced from one sample in a study of cytotoxic CD8 clonotypes in ibrutinib-treated CLL. Method: immunoSEQ multiplex PCR; TCRdb's copy keeps in-frame clones and lacks some. The sample holds 14,000 or so clones, roughly 50% seen once. The source was PBMCs, collected at a 24-month disease-progression time point, from a patient treated with ibrutinib. The receptors originated from a human donor with chronic lymphocytic leukemia.

This clone has only a few counts. The V gene is TRBV29-1, the J gene TRBJ2-1; TRBD2 is a possible D gene (5 bases). CDR3 size: 14 residues. Germline CDR1 is SQVTM and CDR2 is ANQGSEA. The V and J ends lost 0 bases and 6 bases respectively, with 12 bases between them. CDR3 amino acids: CSVEETSLVNEQFF. Here the CDR3 DNA reads TGCAGCGTTGAAGAGACCTCACTAGTCAATGAGCAGTTCTTC.

The V call is TRBV9, the J call TRBJ2-7, with D uncertain. CDR3 size: 13 residues. V lost 0 bases and J lost 6, with 10 bases in between. Germline CDR1 and CDR2: SGDLS and YYNGEE. Here the CDR3 DNA reads TGTGCCAGCAGCGTAGTTGATAACGCCGAGCAGTACTTC. This gives the protein CASSVVDNAEQYF.

The V and J genes are TRBV27 and TRBJ1-6; D ambiguous. The CDR3 is 17 residues long. Germline CDR1 MNHEY, CDR2 SMNVEV (reference sequence). V gave up 2 bases and J gave up 1 base, with 12 bases separating them. The CDR3: CASSLQGIVSYNSPLHF. The CDR3 coding sequence is TGTGCCAGCAGTTTACAAGGGATTGTATCCTATAATTCACCCCTCCACTTT.

The V call is TRBV5-6, the J call TRBJ2-7; TRBD2 is a possible D gene (5 bases). With 4 bases removed from V and 2 bases from J, the gap between germline ends came to 16 bases. From germline, CDR1 is SGHDT and CDR2 YYEEEE. This CDR3 has 15 amino acids. This CDR3 reads CASSPVSGSPYEQYF. CDR3 DNA sequence: TGTGCCAGCAGCCCCGTTTCGGGGTCACCCTACGAGCAGTACTTC.

The chain recombines TRBV10-3 with TRBJ1-2; D is ambiguous. Trimming pared 6 bases from V and 8 bases from J, leaving 22 bases between. The germline CDR1 and CDR2 sequences are ENHRY and SYGVKD. There are 15 residues in the CDR3. The CDR3 sequence: CAISLRVDSPQGYTF. The CDR3 bases are TGTGCCATCAGCCTCCGAGTCGATTCCCCTCAGGGCTACACCTTC.

Details on this clone: Within the sample, other DNA sequences also encode this same CDR3. This sequence joins TRBV7-8 and TRBJ2-3; 7 nucleotides agree with TRBD2. This CDR3 has 15 amino acids. CDR1 is SGHVS and CDR2 is FQNEAQ in the germline V gene. The trim removed 3 bases at V and 1 base at J, leaving 4 bases unmatched. The CDR3 DNA reads TGTGCCAGCAGCTTGGGAGGGAGAGGCACAGATACGCAGTATTTT. Protein: CASSLGGRGTDTQYF. The variable domain in full, with the rest retrieved from reference TRBV7-8 and TRBJ2-3, is GAGVSQSPRYKVAKRGQDVALRCDPISGHVSLFWYQQALGQGPEFLTYFQNEAQLDKSGLPSDRFFAERPEGSVSTLKIQRTQQEDSAVYLCASSLGGRGTDTQYFGPGTRLTVL.

The V gene is TRBV19, the J gene TRBJ1-6; no clear D. This CDR3 is built from 15 residues. The germline V gene has CDR1 LNHDA and CDR2 SQIVND (reference sequence). V shed 7 bases and J shed 4 bases, with 14 bases lying between them. The CDR3: CASTPYQEYNSPLHF. In DNA form, the CDR3 reads TGTGCCAGTACCCCATACCAGGAGTATAATTCACCCCTCCACTTT.

The genes are TRBV5-4 and TRBJ1-4; D is perhaps TRBD1 (6 bases). Germline V gives CDR1 SGHNT, CDR2 YYREEE (reference sequence). The CDR3 is 14 amino acids. Trimming removed 4 bases from V and 2 bases from J, with 9 bases in between. The CDR3 sequence: CASSLGGTNEKLFF. The CDR3 DNA is TGTGCCAGCAGCCTAGGGGGGACTAATGAAAAACTGTTTTTT.

The chain uses TRBV5-1 and TRBJ2-1; 10 bases fit TRBD2. V dropped 6 bases and J dropped 8; count of bases not matched to a gene: 11. The CDR3 runs 15 residues. CDR1 and CDR2 (germline): SGHRS, YFSETQ. The DNA for the CDR3 is TGCGCCAGCACCCCGAGCGGGGGGGCTACGTATGAGCAGTTCTTC. This codes for CASTPSGGATYEQFF. The full variable domain, in which reference TRBV5-1 and TRBJ2-1 provide the parts outside the CDR3, is KAGVTQTPRYLIKTRGQQVTLSCSPISGHRSVSWYQQTPGQGLQFLFEYFSETQRNKGNFPGRFSGRQFSNSRSEMNVSTLELGDSALYLCASTPSGGATYEQFFGPGTRLTVL.

This clone was seen only a few times. The CDR3 DNA reads TGCGCCAGCAGTGAGCCGGGGGGGACCACTGAAGCTTTCTTT. Its translation: CASSEPGGTTEAFF. The rearrangement joins TRBV10-2 to TRBJ1-1; TRBD1 is a possible D gene (5 bases). Trimming took off 2 bases at V and 4 bases at J, with 11 bases between the two ends. Per germline, CDR1 WSHSY and CDR2 SAAADI. The CDR3 is made up of 14 amino acids.

This clone was found a few times. This sequence joins TRBV29-1 and TRBJ1-4; D is perhaps TRBD1 (6 bases). V was pared by 4 bases and J by 5 bases, with 14 bases between. The CDR3 runs to 14 residues. Germline-derived CDR1 and CDR2 are SQVTM and ANQGSEA. The CDR3 reads CSVGGGSGNEKLFF. CDR3 bases: TGCAGCGTTGGGGGGGGCTCAGGGAATGAAAAACTGTTTTTT. The whole variable domain, filled in from reference TRBV29-1 and TRBJ1-4, reads SAVISQKPSRDICQRGTSLTIQCQVDSQVTMMFWYRQQPGQSLTLIATANQGSEATYESGFVIDKFPISRPNLTFSTLTVSNMSPEDSSIYLCSVGGGSGNEKLFFGSGTQLSVL.

This sequence joins TRBV5-5 and TRBJ2-7; no clear D gene. CDR3 length: 11 amino acids. Germline CDR1 is SGHKS and CDR2 is YYEKEE (reference sequence). Deletions cut 3 bases from V and 7 bases from J, with 8 bases between. The CDR3 DNA follows: TGTGCCAGCAGCTGGGATACAGAGCAGTACTTC. It translates to CASSWDTEQYF.

J is TRBJ1-2 and V is TRBV4-1; the match to TRBD1 covers 8 bases. The germline CDR1 and CDR2 sequences are MGHRA and YSYEKL. V trimming: 8 bases; J trimming: 3 bases; junction bases outside the gene matches: 2. The CDR3 sequence is 12 residues long. This CDR3 is CASGQGDYGYTF. For the CDR3, the DNA is TGCGCCAGCGGACAGGGAGACTATGGCTACACCTTC.

This clone was seen more than once but under ten times. Here the CDR3 DNA reads TGTGCCAGCAGCTTTAGCGGGGGGCGGACCGGGGAGCTGTTTTTT. This translates into CASSFSGGRTGELFF. This chain links TRBV5-5 with TRBJ2-2; 10 bases fit TRBD2. CDR1 and CDR2 from the germline V gene are SGHKS and YYEKEE (reference sequence). Unmatched junction bases numbered 3, after V lost 2 bases and J lost 5 bases. CDR3 size: 15 residues.

V usage is TRBV5-6 and J usage is TRBJ1-2, with TRBD1 matching 9 bases. Germline CDR1 and CDR2: SGHDT and YYEEEE. The CDR3 is 15 amino acids. The V and J ends lost 7 bases and 4 bases, in that order; junction bases with no gene match: 11. CDR3 amino acids: CASAADRGNTYGYTF. The DNA for the CDR3 is TGTGCCAGCGCCGCGGACAGGGGTAACACCTATGGCTACACCTTC.

CDR3 bases: TGCGCCAGCAGCTCAATAAGGCAGGGGTGGAACACTGAAGCTTTCTTT. Protein product: CASSSIRQGWNTEAFF. The V gene is TRBV5-1, the J gene TRBJ1-1, with a tentative D call TRBD1 (6 bases). CDR1 and CDR2 from the germline V gene are SGHRS and YFSETQ. The CDR3 sequence is 16 residues long. V shed 3 bases and J shed 1 base, with 16 bases lying between them.

This clone was seen once. This chain connects TRBV6-4 to TRBJ2-2; perhaps TRBD1 as D (5 bases). From germline, CDR1 is MRHNA and CDR2 SNTAGT. The CDR3 has 13 amino acids. Trimming took off 9 bases at V and 0 bases at J, with 8 bases between the two ends. DNA for the CDR3: TGTGCCAGTAGACAGACGAACACCGGGGAGCTGTTTTTT. Amino acid sequence: CASRQTNTGELFF.

The rearrangement joins TRBV10-3 to TRBJ1-3; D is ambiguous. V lost 7 bases and J lost 0, with 7 bases in between. This CDR3 comprises 13 residues. The V gene's germline CDR1 is ENHRY and CDR2 SYGVKD. CDR3 coding DNA: TGTGCCATCATGAAGGCCTCTGGAAACACCATATATTTT. Amino acid sequence: CAIMKASGNTIYF.

There are a few counts of this clone. The chain employs TRBV19 and TRBJ2-7; 15 nucleotides line up with TRBD2. The germline gives CDR1 LNHDA, CDR2 SQIVND (reference sequence). Trimming removed 5 bases from V and 4 bases from J; junction bases left unmatched: 18. The CDR3 covers 20 residues. This CDR3 reads CASSFGSGPGLAGGLYEQYF. The DNA for the CDR3 is TGTGCCAGTAGTTTTGGGTCGGGACCGGGACTAGCGGGGGGACTATACGAGCAGTACTTC.

In its sample, this clone ranks as large. The chain links TRBV27 to TRBJ1-6; D might be TRBD1 (6 bases). Trimming removed 0 bases from V and 16 bases from J, with 10 bases in between. Per germline, CDR1 MNHEY and CDR2 SMNVEV (reference sequence). This CDR3 has 12 amino acids. As DNA, the CDR3 is TGTGCCAGCAGTTTATCGCGGGACACGCTCCACTTT. Its protein is CASSLSRDTLHF.

The rearrangement uses TRBV18 and TRBJ1-5; D perhaps matches TRBD1 (6 bases). Germline CDR1 reads KGHSH; CDR2 reads LQKENI. V was cut by 3 bases and J by 4 bases, with 16 bases left in between. The CDR3 totals 16 residues. CDR3 loop: CASSPGAGDRNQPQHF. CDR3 DNA sequence: TGTGCCAGCTCACCGGGGGCAGGGGACCGGAATCAGCCCCAGCATTTT. The entire variable domain, with the rest obtained from reference TRBV18 and TRBJ1-5, is as follows: NAGVMQNPRHLVRRRGQEARLRCSPMKGHSHVYWYRQLPEEGLKFMVYLQKENIIDESGMPKERFSAEFPKEGPSILRIQQVVRGDSAAYFCASSPGAGDRNQPQHFGDGTRLSIL.

V gene TRBV4-2 combines with J gene TRBJ1-1; D is uncertain. V was shortened by 1 base and J by 8 bases, with 11 bases between the two germline ends. This CDR3 has 13 residues. CDR1 is LGHNA, CDR2 YNFKEQ, per germline. The chain's CDR3 is CASSQVPAEEAFF. Here the CDR3 DNA reads TGTGCCAGCAGCCAAGTACCGGCAGAAGAAGCTTTCTTT.

In this sample, this clone turned up many times. The rearrangement uses TRBV7-6 and TRBJ1-2; the D is unclear. The V end was cut by 5 bases, the J end by 6 bases, with 10 bases between. The V gene's germline CDR1 is SGHVS and CDR2 FNYEAQ. The CDR3 is 12 amino acids. The CDR3 reads CASSGGIDGYTF. In DNA, the CDR3 is TGTGCCAGCAGCGGTGGGATCGATGGCTACACCTTC.

The chain links TRBV7-9 to TRBJ2-7, with D tentatively TRBD1 (6 bases). Germline CDR1 SEHNR, CDR2 FQNEAQ (reference sequence). The CDR3 covers 14 residues. V shed 5 bases and J shed 2 bases, with 13 bases lying between them. For the CDR3, the DNA is TGTGCCAGCAGCACAGGGTCCTCAACCTACGAGCAGTACTTC. This sequence encodes CASSTGSSTYEQYF.

The chain recombines TRBV25-1 with TRBJ2-5; D is tentatively TRBD1 or TRBD2 (5 bases each). This CDR3 is built from 14 residues. Per germline, CDR1 MGHDK and CDR2 SYGVNS. Trimming took 3 bases from V and 5 from J, leaving 13 bases between them. The CDR3, as DNA: TGTGCCAGCAGTGACCCTGGGACGGCGGAGACCCAGTACTTC. Its protein product is CASSDPGTAETQYF. Combining the CDR3 with reference TRBV25-1 and TRBJ2-5 gives the whole variable domain EADIYQTPRYLVIGTGKKITLECSQTMGHDKMYWYQQDPGMELHLIHYSYGVNSTEKGDLSSESTVSRIRTEHFPLTLESARPSHTSQYLCASSDPGTAETQYFGPGTRLLVL.

This clone was detected a few times. V usage is TRBV18 and J usage is TRBJ1-4; no clear D. CDR3 length: 14 amino acids. V shed 3 bases and J shed 8 bases, with 13 bases lying between them. The germline gives CDR1 KGHSH, CDR2 LQKENI. Written as DNA, the CDR3 is TGTGCCAGCTCACCTGAGTGGGTAGGCGAAAAACTGTTTTTT. Amino acids: CASSPEWVGEKLFF.

The gene calls are TRBV29-1 and TRBJ2-5, with TRBD2 identical over 11 bases. Trimming at V came to 4 bases and at J to 5 bases, leaving 6 bases not matched to a gene. The CDR3 has 14 amino acids. The germline CDR1 and CDR2 sequences are SQVTM and ANQGSEA. The CDR3 sequence is CSVAISGGAETQYF. CDR3 in DNA: TGCAGCGTTGCGATTAGCGGGGGGGCCGAGACCCAGTACTTC.

This clone was found a few times. The chain joins TRBV5-4 to TRBJ2-1, with 9 bases fitting TRBD2. The CDR3 consists of 16 residues. Germline CDR1 SGHNT, CDR2 YYREEE (reference sequence). V lost 3 bases and J lost 8; bases outside the gene matches: 12. This chain's CDR3 is CASSSNGLAGRDEQFF. The CDR3 region has the DNA TGTGCCAGCAGCTCCAATGGGCTAGCGGGGAGGGATGAGCAGTTCTTC.

This clone has more than one count but fewer than ten. The chain couples TRBV5-6 to TRBJ1-3; D remains unclear. The CDR3 is made up of 14 amino acids. Trimming took off 2 bases at V and 4 bases at J, with 10 bases between the two ends. Germline CDR1 reads SGHDT; CDR2 reads YYEEEE. CDR3 DNA: TGTGCCAGCAGCTTTGACACGCAAGGAAACACCATATATTTT. Protein sequence: CASSFDTQGNTIYF.